Listed below are T cell receptor beta chains from one sample, sequenced in a study of T cell responses to AZD1222 COVID-19 vaccine. Produced via immunoSEQ multiplex PCR; TCRdb's table is partial and in-frame only. This sample has more than 65,000 clones, with around 73% found just once. Sequenced material: peripheral blood, taken on day 0 of AZD1222 vaccination. All receptors come from an adult in good health. Both conserved end residues are part of each CDR3. The D gene is left open where the match is weak. Not all rows give a size; the values are once, few, many and, for expanded clones, a class.

j_call d_call v_call clone_size cdr3_aa cdr3_nt
TRBJ1-1 NA TRBV5-1 NA CASSLGYVGTEAFF TGCGCCAGCAGCTTGGGGTATGTGGGCACTGAAGCTTTCTTT
TRBJ1-5 TRBD1 TRBV30 NA CAWSAKGATGNQPQHF TGTGCCTGGAGTGCTAAGGGGGCGACGGGCAATCAGCCCCAGCATTTT
TRBJ2-2 TRBD2 TRBV27 few CASGLAGTGELFF TGTGCCAGCGGACTAGCAGGCACCGGGGAGCTGTTTTTT
TRBJ2-1 NA TRBV3-1/TRBV3-2 few CASSGYWSGQEQFF TGTGCCAGCAGCGGCTACTGGAGTGGCCAGGAGCAGTTCTTC
TRBJ2-2 NA TRBV2 NA CASRGGLRTGELFF TGTGCCAGCCGAGGTGGGCTTCGCACCGGGGAGCTGTTTTTT
TRBJ1-1 TRBD1 TRBV7-2 once CASSLKGARAFF TGTGCCAGCAGCTTAAAGGGGGCGCGAGCTTTCTTT
TRBJ2-3 NA TRBV11-2 NA CASSPPWTEFTDTQYF TGTGCCAGCAGCCCTCCCTGGACGGAGTTTACAGATACGCAGTATTTT
TRBJ1-1 NA TRBV7-2 few CASNPYGGTEAFF TGTGCCAGCAACCCGTACGGTGGCACTGAAGCTTTCTTT
TRBJ2-2 NA TRBV15 few CATSRVANTGELFF TGTGCCACCAGCAGAGTAGCGAACACCGGGGAGCTGTTTTTT
TRBJ1-2 NA TRBV7-2 NA CASSLESPRGGYTF TGTGCCAGCAGCTTAGAGAGCCCCCGAGGTGGCTACACCTTC
TRBJ1-2 NA TRBV9 NA CASSGRRGPNYGYTF TGTGCCAGCAGCGGCCGACGGGGACCCAACTATGGCTACACCTTC
TRBJ2-1 TRBD1 TRBV3-1/TRBV3-2 NA CASSQDPDRANYNEQFF TGTGCCAGCAGCCAAGATCCGGACAGGGCTAACTACAATGAGCAGTTCTTC
TRBJ2-5 NA TRBV28 once CASSPGPFQSQETQYF TGTGCCAGCAGTCCTGGGCCATTTCAAAGCCAAGAGACCCAGTACTTC
TRBJ1-1 NA TRBV19 few CASSSSISGSTEAFF TGTGCCAGTAGTTCTTCTATCTCAGGGAGCACTGAAGCTTTCTTT
TRBJ1-1 NA TRBV29-1 few CSGGSTSEAFF TGCAGCGGCGGAAGTACCTCTGAAGCTTTCTTT
TRBJ2-7 NA TRBV29-1 NA CSVVRSPGDEQYF TGCAGCGTTGTACGCAGCCCAGGAGACGAGCAGTACTTC
TRBJ1-5 TRBD1 TRBV5-1 NA CASSLGQGEQPQHF TGCGCCAGCAGCCTTGGACAGGGCGAGCAGCCCCAGCATTTT
TRBJ2-5 TRBD2 TRBV2 NA CASSTGLGKTQYF TGTGCCAGCAGTACGGGACTAGGGAAGACCCAGTACTTC
TRBJ2-7 TRBD2 TRBV11-2 NA CASSLDGRLAGGRMFYEQYF TGTGCCAGCAGCTTAGATGGGAGACTAGCGGGAGGGCGCATGTTTTACGAGCAGTACTTC
TRBJ1-5 NA TRBV27 NA CASSFFSTPNQPQHF TGTGCCAGCAGTTTTTTTTCCACCCCCAATCAGCCCCAGCATTTT
TRBJ2-2 TRBD2 TRBV19 NA CASRRLAGGLGGELFF TGTGCCAGTAGAAGACTAGCGGGAGGATTAGGCGGGGAGCTGTTTTTT
TRBJ1-1 TRBD1 TRBV5-6 NA CASSPGGIREAFF TGTGCCAGCAGTCCAGGGGGGATCCGCGAGGCTTTCTTT
TRBJ1-1 TRBD1 TRBV27 once CASSLGQGALASF TGTGCCAGCAGTCTCGGACAGGGGGCCCTTGCTTCCTTT
TRBJ1-3 NA TRBV4-1 NA CASSQVLGAVGNTIYF TGCGCCAGCAGCCAAGTTTTGGGTGCCGTTGGAAACACCATATATTTT
TRBJ1-1 NA TRBV29-1 NA CSSGRDSTEAFF TGCAGCTCCGGGAGGGATAGCACTGAAGCTTTCTTT
TRBJ2-6 TRBD1 TRBV3-1/TRBV3-2 NA CASSNRDRSSGANVLTF TGTGCCAGCAGCAACCGGGACAGGTCTTCTGGGGCCAACGTCCTGACTTTC
TRBJ1-6 NA TRBV19 few CASSPDSYNSPLHF TGTGCCAGTAGTCCAGACTCCTATAATTCACCCCTCCACTTT
TRBJ1-3 NA TRBV18 once CASSPRVSSGNTIYF TGTGCCAGCTCACCGAGGGTCTCTTCTGGAAACACCATATATTTT
TRBJ1-1 TRBD1 TRBV5-6 NA CASSPGTGTEAFF TGTGCCAGCAGCCCTGGGACAGGGACTGAAGCTTTCTTT
TRBJ2-3 NA TRBV21-1 NA CASSRGDTQYF TGTGCCAGCAGCAGGGGCGATACGCAGTATTTT
TRBJ2-1 TRBD2 TRBV6-1 few CASSDGTNFNEQFF TGTGCCAGCAGTGACGGGACTAACTTCAATGAGCAGTTCTTC
TRBJ1-6 NA TRBV5-6 NA CASSLRSERSPLHF TGTGCCAGCAGCTTGAGGTCCGAACGATCACCCCTCCACTTT
TRBJ2-5 TRBD1 TRBV6-2/TRBV6-3 NA CASSYSGKGQAETQYF TGTGCCAGCAGTTACTCTGGCAAGGGACAGGCAGAGACCCAGTACTTC
TRBJ1-5 NA TRBV30 NA CASGTAVNSNQPQHF TGTGCCTCAGGAACGGCAGTTAATAGCAATCAGCCCCAGCATTTT
TRBJ2-1 NA TRBV5-1 NA CASSLAVAYNEQFF TGCGCCAGCAGCTTAGCGGTTGCCTACAATGAGCAGTTCTTC
TRBJ2-5 NA TRBV24-1 NA CATRGRGEETQYF TGTGCCACCAGGGGCAGGGGGGAAGAGACCCAGTACTTC
TRBJ2-2 TRBD2 TRBV27 few CASSPLGLAGGTTGELFF TGTGCCAGCAGTCCCCTGGGACTAGCGGGAGGTACCACCGGGGAGCTGTTTTTT
TRBJ2-1 TRBD1 TRBV6-6 NA CASSPYRTGRSAAHEQFF TGTGCCAGCAGTCCCTACCGGACAGGGAGGTCGGCTGCGCATGAGCAGTTCTTC
TRBJ1-2 NA TRBV11-2 NA CASRLGTFGYTF TGTGCCAGCAGATTAGGGACATTTGGCTACACCTTC
TRBJ1-1 NA TRBV19 NA CASSTYGGGTEAFF TGTGCCAGTAGTACCTATGGGGGAGGGACTGAAGCTTTCTTT
TRBJ1-3 NA TRBV27 NA CASSLYGTTSGNTIYF TGTGCCAGCAGTTTATATGGGACAACCTCTGGAAACACCATATATTTT
TRBJ1-1 TRBD1 TRBV5-4 NA CASSGQGVTEAFF TGTGCCAGCAGCGGGCAGGGGGTCACTGAAGCTTTCTTT
TRBJ1-5 NA TRBV5-5 NA CASSLLDRSGKAQPQHF TGTGCCAGCAGCTTGCTGGACCGTTCGGGGAAGGCTCAGCCCCAGCATTTT
TRBJ2-6 NA TRBV11-2 NA CASSLMGSGANVLTF TGTGCCAGCAGCTTAATGGGCTCTGGGGCCAACGTCCTGACTTTC
TRBJ2-1 NA TRBV20-1 NA CSASSGHLTYNEQFF TGCAGTGCTAGTTCGGGACACCTAACCTACAATGAGCAGTTCTTC
TRBJ2-1 TRBD2 TRBV19 once CASSKRGNEQFF TGTGCCAGTAGTAAGCGGGGAAATGAGCAGTTCTTC